A single sample is the source of the 5 T cell receptor beta chains below, sequenced in a study of CD8 T cells in ankylosing spondylitis. TCRdb ran MiXCR on the 5' RACE reads and lists one entry per CDR3 protein. The sample lists under 300,000 distinct CDR3 sequences; roughly 18% were seen once. Sequenced: blood, either unsorted or a sorted T cell fraction (not recorded which). The receptor source for this set is a male donor with ankylosing spondylitis or in good health (not recorded which).

This clonotype appeared a few times. The chain carries TRBV14 and TRBJ2-1, with a weak D call TRBD2 (6 bases). The germline V gene encodes CDR1 SGHDN and CDR2 FVKESK. V lost 1 base and J lost 4, with 11 bases in between. The CDR3 runs to 15 residues. The CDR3 nucleotides are TGTGCCAGCAGCCAAGTGCGGGGAAAGTACAATGAGCAGTTCTTC. Its translation is CASSQVRGKYNEQFF.

In its sample, this clonotype was seen many times. The chain employs TRBV12-3 or TRBV12-4 and TRBJ2-3; possible D gene TRBD1, 6 bases. This CDR3 spans 13 amino acids. The V end lost 7 bases, the J end lost 1 base, and 9 bases lay between the germline ends. The CDR3 region has the DNA TGTGCCAGCAACGAGGGGGGCACAGATACGCAGTATTTT. Protein product: CASNEGGTDTQYF.

The chain couples TRBV20-1 to TRBJ1-1; D is unresolved. The V and J ends lost 0 bases and 1 base respectively, with 6 bases between them. There are 13 residues in the CDR3. Looked up from germline, CDR1 is DFQATT and CDR2 is SNEGSKA (reference sequence). DNA for the CDR3: TGCAGTGCTAGAGATTCCTGGAACACTGAAGCTTTCTTT. It codes for CSARDSWNTEAFF.

The chain recombines TRBV11-3 with TRBJ2-1; 11 nucleotides agree with TRBD2. The germline V gene has CDR1 SGHNT and CDR2 YENEEA. Trimming removed 6 bases from V and 8 bases from J; junction bases left unmatched: 9. This CDR3 is built from 15 residues. The CDR3 DNA reads TGTGCCAGCAGTACCCTTACTAGCGGGAGTGATGAGCAGTTCTTC. This sequence encodes CASSTLTSGSDEQFF. The full variable domain, in which reference TRBV11-3 and TRBJ2-1 provide the parts outside the CDR3, is EAGVVQSPRYKIIEKKQPVAFWCNPISGHNTLYWYLQNLGQGPELLIRYENEEAVDDSQLPKDRFSAERLKGVDSTLKIQPAELGDSAVYLCASSTLTSGSDEQFFGPGTRLTVL.

This clonotype was seen a few times. V is TRBV29-1 and J is TRBJ2-1; possible D gene TRBD2, 6 bases. The germline V and J ends were trimmed by 1 base and 3 bases, with 25 bases remaining between them. Germline CDR1 is SQVTM and CDR2 is ANQGSEA. The CDR3 consists of 19 residues. DNA for the CDR3: TGCAGCGTTGAAGGGGGGGAGAGAATTATAGGCGAGGGCTACAATGAGCAGTTCTTC. This gives the protein CSVEGGERIIGEGYNEQFF.